A single TCR beta chain is shown here with its context. The sample is drawn from a study of T cell changes during pregnancy in multiple sclerosis. There are 17 residues in the CDR3. The germline gives CDR1 LGHNA, CDR2 YNFKEQ. The ends lost 0 bases at V and 6 bases at J; junction bases unmatched: 10. Only in-frame clones appear in the TCRdb table, and some are missing; sequencing was by immunoSEQ multiplex PCR. The data hold roughly 40,000 clones, with roughly 90% observed a single time. The chain employs TRBV4-2 and TRBJ2-7; 11 bases map to TRBD2. Source: CD8+ T cells from peripheral blood mononuclear cells, taken before pregnancy. The receptor comes from a female donor with multiple sclerosis, enrolled in a pregnancy study. CDR3 sequence: CASSQDSFGTSGIEQYF. CDR3 bases: TGTGCCAGCAGCCAAGATTCTTTTGGGACTAGCGGAATCGAGCAGTACTTC.